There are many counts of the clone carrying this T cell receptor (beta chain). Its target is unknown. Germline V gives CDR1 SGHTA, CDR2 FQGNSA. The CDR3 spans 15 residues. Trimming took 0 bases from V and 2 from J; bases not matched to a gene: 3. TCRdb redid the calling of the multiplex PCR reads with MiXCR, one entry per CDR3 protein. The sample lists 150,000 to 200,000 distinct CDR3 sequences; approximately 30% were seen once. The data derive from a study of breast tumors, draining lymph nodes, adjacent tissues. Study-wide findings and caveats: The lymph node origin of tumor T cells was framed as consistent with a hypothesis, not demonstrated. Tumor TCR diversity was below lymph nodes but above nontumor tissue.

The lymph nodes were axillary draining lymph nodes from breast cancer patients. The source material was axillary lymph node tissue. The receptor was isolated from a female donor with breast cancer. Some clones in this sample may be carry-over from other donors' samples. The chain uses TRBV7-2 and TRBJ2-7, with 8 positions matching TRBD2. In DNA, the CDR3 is TGTGCCAGCAGCTTAGCCAGCGGGGGAACCTACGAGCAGTACTTC. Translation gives CASSLASGGTYEQYF.